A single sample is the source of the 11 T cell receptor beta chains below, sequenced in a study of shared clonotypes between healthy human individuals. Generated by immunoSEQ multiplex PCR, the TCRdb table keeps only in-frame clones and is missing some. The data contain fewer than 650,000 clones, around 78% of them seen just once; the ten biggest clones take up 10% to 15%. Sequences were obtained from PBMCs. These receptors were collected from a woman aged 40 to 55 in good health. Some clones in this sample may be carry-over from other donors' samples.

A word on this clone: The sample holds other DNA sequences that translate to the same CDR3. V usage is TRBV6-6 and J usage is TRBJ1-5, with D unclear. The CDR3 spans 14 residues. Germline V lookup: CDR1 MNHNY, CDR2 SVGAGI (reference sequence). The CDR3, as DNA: TGTGCTAGCCGGAGATCCTTTAGCAATCAGCCCCAGCATTTT. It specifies CASRRSFSNQPQHF.

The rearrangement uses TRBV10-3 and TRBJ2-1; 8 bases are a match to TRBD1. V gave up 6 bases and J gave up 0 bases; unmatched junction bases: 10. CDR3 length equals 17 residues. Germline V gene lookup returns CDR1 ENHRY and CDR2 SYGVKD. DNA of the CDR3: TGTGCCATCAGGACAGGGGAAAGGACGAGCTCCTACAATGAGCAGTTCTTC. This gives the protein CAIRTGERTSSYNEQFF.

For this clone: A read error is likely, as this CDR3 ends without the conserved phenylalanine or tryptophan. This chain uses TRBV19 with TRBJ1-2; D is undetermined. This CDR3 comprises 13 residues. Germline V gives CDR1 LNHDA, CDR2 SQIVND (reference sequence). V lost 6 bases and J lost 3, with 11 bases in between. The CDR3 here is CASRWEGDYGYTL. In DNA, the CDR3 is TGTGCCAGTAGATGGGAGGGTGACTATGGCTACACCCTC.

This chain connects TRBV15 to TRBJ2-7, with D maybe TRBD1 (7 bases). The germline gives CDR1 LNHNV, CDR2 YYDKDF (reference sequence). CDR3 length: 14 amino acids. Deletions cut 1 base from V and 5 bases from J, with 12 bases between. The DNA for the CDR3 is TGTGCCACCAGCAGAGGCGGGACAGAGGACGAGCAGTACTTC. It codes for CATSRGGTEDEQYF.

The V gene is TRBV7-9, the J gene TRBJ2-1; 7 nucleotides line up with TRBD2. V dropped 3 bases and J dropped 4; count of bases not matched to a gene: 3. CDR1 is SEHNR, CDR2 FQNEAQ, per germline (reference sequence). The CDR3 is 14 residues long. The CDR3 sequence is CASSLGTTYNEQFF. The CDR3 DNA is TGTGCCAGCAGCTTGGGGACTACGTACAATGAGCAGTTCTTC.

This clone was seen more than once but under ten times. The CDR3 DNA reads TGCAGCGCATATCCGGGACAGACCACCGGGGAGCTGTTTTTT. Its translation: CSAYPGQTTGELFF. The V call is TRBV29-1, the J call TRBJ2-2, with 7 bases fitting TRBD1. The germline V gene has CDR1 SQVTM and CDR2 ANQGSEA. CDR3 length: 14 residues. The V gene end was trimmed by 7 bases and the J gene end by 4 bases; junction bases not matched to a gene: 9.

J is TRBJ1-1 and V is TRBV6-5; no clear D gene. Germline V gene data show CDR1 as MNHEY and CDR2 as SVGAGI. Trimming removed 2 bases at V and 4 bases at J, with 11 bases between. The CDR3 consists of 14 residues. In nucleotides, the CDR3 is TGTGCCAGCAGTTACAGGGTGGAAGGCACTGAAGCTTTCTTT. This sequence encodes CASSYRVEGTEAFF.

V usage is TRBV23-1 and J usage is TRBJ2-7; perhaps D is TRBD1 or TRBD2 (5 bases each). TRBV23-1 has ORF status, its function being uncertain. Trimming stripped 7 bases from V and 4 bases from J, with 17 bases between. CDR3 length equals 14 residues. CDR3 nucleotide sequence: TGCGCCAGCACCTCAGGGACGGAAAGGTACGAGCAGTACTTC. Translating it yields CASTSGTERYEQYF.

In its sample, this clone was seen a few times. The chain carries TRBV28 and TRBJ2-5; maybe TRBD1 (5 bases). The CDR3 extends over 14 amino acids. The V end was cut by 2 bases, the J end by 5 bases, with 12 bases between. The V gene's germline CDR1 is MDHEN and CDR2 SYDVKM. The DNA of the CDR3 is TGTGCCAGCAGTTTACCCCGACAGTGGGAGACCCAGTACTTC. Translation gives CASSLPRQWETQYF.

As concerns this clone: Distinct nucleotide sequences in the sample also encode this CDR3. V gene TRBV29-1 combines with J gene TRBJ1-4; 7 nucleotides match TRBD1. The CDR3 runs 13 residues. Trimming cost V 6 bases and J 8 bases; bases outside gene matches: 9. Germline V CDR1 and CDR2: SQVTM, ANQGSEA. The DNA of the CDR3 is TGCAGCGTGGGAGGGGGCCTCGGGGAAAAACTGTTTTTT. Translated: CSVGGGLGEKLFF. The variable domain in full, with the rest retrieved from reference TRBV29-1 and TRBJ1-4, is SAVISQKPSRDICQRGTSLTIQCQVDSQVTMMFWYRQQPGQSLTLIATANQGSEATYESGFVIDKFPISRPNLTFSTLTVSNMSPEDSSIYLCSVGGGLGEKLFFGSGTQLSVL.

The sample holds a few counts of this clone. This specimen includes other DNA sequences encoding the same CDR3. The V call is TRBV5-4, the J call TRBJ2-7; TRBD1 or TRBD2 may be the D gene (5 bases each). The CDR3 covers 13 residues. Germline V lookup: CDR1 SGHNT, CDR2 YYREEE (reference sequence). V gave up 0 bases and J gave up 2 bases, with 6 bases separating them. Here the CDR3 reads CASSLGGTYEQYF. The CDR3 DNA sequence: TGTGCCAGCAGCTTGGGGGGGACCTACGAGCAGTACTTC.